This T cell receptor (beta chain) was recorded in a study of OX40 agonist ivuxolimab in advanced cancers. Generated by immunoSEQ multiplex PCR, the TCRdb table keeps only in-frame clones and is missing some. The table has roughly 70,000 clones, over 75% seen once; the top ten hold around 0.68%. This clone was found once. The input for sequencing was CD4+ or CD8+ T cells sorted from blood, taken in a trial of the OX40 agonist ivuxolimab. The receptor was derived from an adult with an advanced solid tumor such as melanoma, head and neck, liver or kidney cancer.

CDR3 protein: CASSSDRNTEAFF. DNA of the CDR3: TGTGCCAGCAGCTCGGACAGGAACACTGAAGCTTTCTTT. J is TRBJ1-1 and V is TRBV7-6; weak D call: TRBD1 (6 bases). The CDR3 loop spans 13 amino acids. Per the germline V gene, CDR1 is SGHVS and CDR2 is FNYEAQ. V lost 4 bases to trimming and J lost 1 base, with 7 bases between them.